These T cell receptor beta chains were read from a single sample in a study of regulatory T cells in long-lasting Graves disease. From the multiplex PCR reads, TCRdb called clonotypes with MiXCR, one entry per CDR3 protein. The sample has about 420,000 distinct CDR3 sequences; 23% are singletons. Material: peripheral blood mononuclear cells (PBMCs), obtained when the disease was refractory, from a patient treated with antithyroid drugs. The receptors shown here come from a female donor with Graves disease. Each CDR3 is given with its conserved first and last residue. D genes are given only for firm matches. Clone size appears in some rows only: once, few, many, or a class for an expanded clone.

size: -; V: TRBV7-3; D: -; J: TRBJ2-7; DNA: TGTGCCAGCAGCGCCTACGGGGCCGGATGGGGAGAGCAGTACTTC; CDR3: CASSAYGAGWGEQYF
size: -; V: TRBV5-4; D: TRBD2; J: TRBJ2-7; DNA: TGTGCCAGCAGCTCCGGGACTAGCGGGAGTTGGCAGTACTTC; CDR3: CASSSGTSGSWQYF
size: few; V: TRBV19; D: -; J: TRBJ1-5; DNA: TGTGCCAGTAGTTTTATCTTCTCTAGGAGACAGCATAGCAATCAGCCCCAGCATTTT; CDR3: CASSFIFSRRQHSNQPQHF
size: -; V: TRBV20-1; D: -; J: TRBJ1-2; DNA: TGCAGTGCTAGAGATAAGGAAAAACAGAAATTATCCGGAGGCTACACCTTC; CDR3: CSARDKEKQKLSGGYTF
size: -; V: TRBV11-2; D: -; J: TRBJ1-4; DNA: TGTGCCAGCCGCCCGGGTGTTTTCGATGCAACTAATGAAAAACTGTTTTTT; CDR3: CASRPGVFDATNEKLFF
size: many; V: TRBV6-1; D: -; J: TRBJ2-7; DNA: TGTGCCAGCAGCCCCGGGAGTCCCTACGAGCAGTACTTC; CDR3: CASSPGSPYEQYF
size: -; V: TRBV2; D: TRBD2; J: TRBJ2-1; DNA: TGTGCCAGCAGGGTCGGGACTAGGGACAATGAGCAGTTCTTC; CDR3: CASRVGTRDNEQFF
size: many; V: TRBV7-2; D: TRBD2; J: TRBJ2-5; DNA: TGTGCCAGCAGCTTAGTGGCACTAGCGGGAAAAGAGACCCAGTACTTC; CDR3: CASSLVALAGKETQYF
size: few; V: TRBV20-1; D: -; J: TRBJ2-2; DNA: TGCAGTGCTAGGTTTGAGAACACCGGGGAGCTGTTTTTT; CDR3: CSARFENTGELFF
size: -; V: TRBV7-2; D: TRBD1; J: TRBJ1-5; DNA: TGTGCCAGCAGCTTAGGGGACAGGGGGCGCAATCAGCCCCAGCATTTT; CDR3: CASSLGDRGRNQPQHF
size: few; V: TRBV7-9; D: -; J: TRBJ1-3; DNA: TGTGCCAGCAGCTTCCCCCCCGGTCCTTCTGGAAACACCATATATTTT; CDR3: CASSFPPGPSGNTIYF
size: few; V: TRBV19; D: TRBD1; J: TRBJ2-2; DNA: TGTGCCAGTAGTATGCTAACAGGGGACACCGGGGAGCTGTTTTTT; CDR3: CASSMLTGDTGELFF
size: few; V: TRBV5-6; D: -; J: TRBJ1-2; DNA: TGTGCCAGCAGCTTCAACAGGCCGTATGGCTACACCTTC; CDR3: CASSFNRPYGYTF
size: -; V: TRBV4-1; D: -; J: TRBJ2-3; DNA: TGCGCCAGCAGCCAAGATCTCGGAAACAGGGATACGCAGTATTTT; CDR3: CASSQDLGNRDTQYF
size: few; V: TRBV14; D: -; J: TRBJ1-6; DNA: TGTGCCAGCAGCCAAGTGCGTTCACCCCTCCACTTT; CDR3: CASSQVRSPLHF
size: -; V: TRBV10-3; D: -; J: TRBJ2-7; DNA: TGTGCCATCAGTGACCCAGCCGACACGTACGAGCAGTACTTC; CDR3: CAISDPADTYEQYF
size: -; V: TRBV10-3; D: -; J: TRBJ2-5; DNA: TGTGCCATCAGTGAGTCCGGGCGGGACCAAGAGACCCAGTACTTC; CDR3: CAISESGRDQETQYF
size: -; V: TRBV12-3/TRBV12-4; D: TRBD2; J: TRBJ2-1; DNA: TGTGCCAGCAGATTTAGCGGGGGCCGCTACAATGAGCAGTTCTTC; CDR3: CASRFSGGRYNEQFF
size: -; V: TRBV6-1; D: -; J: TRBJ2-3; DNA: TGTGCCAGTGGACTGGGATTCCGCACAGATACGCAGTATTTT; CDR3: CASGLGFRTDTQYF
size: -; V: TRBV30; D: TRBD1; J: TRBJ1-1; DNA: TGTGCCTTCAGGCGACAGGGGACAATCACTGAAGCTTTCTTT; CDR3: CAFRRQGTITEAFF
size: -; V: TRBV5-6; D: -; J: TRBJ2-4; DNA: TGTGCCAGCAGCTCCGCTAACCCGAAACCCCTAGCCAAAAACATTCAGTACTTC; CDR3: CASSSANPKPLAKNIQYF
size: -; V: TRBV13; D: TRBD1; J: TRBJ1-2; DNA: TGTGCCAGCAGCCTCGGGACAGGACCGAACTATGGCTACACCTTC; CDR3: CASSLGTGPNYGYTF
size: few; V: TRBV6-5; D: -; J: TRBJ2-7; DNA: TGTGCCAGCAGTTACGGGAGAGGATACGAGCAGTACTTC; CDR3: CASSYGRGYEQYF
size: many; V: TRBV5-1; D: -; J: TRBJ1-4; DNA: TGCGCCAGCAGCTCGGGATCGCCTAATGAAAAACTGTTTTTT; CDR3: CASSSGSPNEKLFF
size: -; V: TRBV20-1; D: -; J: TRBJ2-7; DNA: TGCAGTGCTAGAGAGAGGCCTAGCGTACGCTACGAGCAGTACTTC; CDR3: CSARERPSVRYEQYF
size: -; V: TRBV3-1; D: -; J: TRBJ1-5; DNA: TGTGCCAGCAGCCGAGGCAGAAACAGAAATCAGCCCCAGCATTTT; CDR3: CASSRGRNRNQPQHF
size: many; V: TRBV2; D: TRBD2; J: TRBJ2-7; DNA: TGTGCCAGCAGTGCCACGGGACTAGCGGGACCCCTTGGGCAGTACTTC; CDR3: CASSATGLAGPLGQYF
size: few; V: TRBV2; D: -; J: TRBJ2-7; DNA: TGTGCCAGCAGGAATAAGGGGACGTACGAGCAGTACTTC; CDR3: CASRNKGTYEQYF
size: few; V: TRBV6-4; D: -; J: TRBJ1-2; DNA: TGTGCCAGCAGAGAGACTACAGGTGGCTACACCTTC; CDR3: CASRETTGGYTF
size: many; V: TRBV5-1; D: -; J: TRBJ1-4; DNA: TGTGCCAGCAGCCCCCTAGGTAGGGTCGCAACTAATGAAAAACTGTTTTTT; CDR3: CASSPLGRVATNEKLFF
size: -; V: TRBV6-5; D: TRBD2; J: TRBJ2-5; DNA: TGTGCCAGCATCCCTGGACTAGCGGGAGGGCAAGAGACCCAGTACTTC; CDR3: CASIPGLAGGQETQYF
size: -; V: TRBV7-2; D: TRBD1; J: TRBJ1-6; DNA: TGTGCCAGCAGCTTAAGCGGGACAGGGGTCTCACCCCTCCACTTT; CDR3: CASSLSGTGVSPLHF
size: -; V: TRBV19; D: -; J: TRBJ2-7; DNA: TGTGCCAGTAGTACCGACGGCGGCACCACCTACGAGCAGTACTTC; CDR3: CASSTDGGTTYEQYF
size: many; V: TRBV7-2; D: -; J: TRBJ1-1; DNA: TGTGCCAGCAGTTTCCGCGGGGGCACTGAAGCTTTCTTT; CDR3: CASSFRGGTEAFF
size: -; V: TRBV27; D: -; J: TRBJ2-7; DNA: TGTGCCACCCCCCAGGAAGACGAGCAGTACTTC; CDR3: CATPQEDEQYF
size: -; V: TRBV29-1; D: TRBD1; J: TRBJ2-4; DNA: TGCAGCGCAGGCGACAGGGGTAACAAAAACATTCAGTACTTC; CDR3: CSAGDRGNKNIQYF
size: -; V: TRBV20-1; D: -; J: TRBJ2-5; DNA: TGCAGTGCCAACGACCTCCGGTACCAAGAGACCCAGTACTTC; CDR3: CSANDLRYQETQYF
size: few; V: TRBV12-3/TRBV12-4; D: TRBD1; J: TRBJ2-6; DNA: TGTGCCAGCAGTATTGGGACAGATGGGGCCAACGTCCTGACTTTC; CDR3: CASSIGTDGANVLTF
size: many; V: TRBV2; D: -; J: TRBJ2-5; DNA: TGTGCCAGCGGCAGGGGCCGCCAAGAGACCCAGTACTTC; CDR3: CASGRGRQETQYF
size: few; V: TRBV6-5; D: -; J: TRBJ1-5; DNA: TGTGCCAGCAGTTACCGGGGTGATCAGCCCCAGCATTTT; CDR3: CASSYRGDQPQHF
size: -; V: TRBV10-2; D: TRBD1; J: TRBJ2-6; DNA: TGCGCCAGCAGCGCTGGGACAGGGGGCTCTGGGGCCAACGTCCTGACTTTC; CDR3: CASSAGTGGSGANVLTF
size: -; V: TRBV2; D: TRBD2; J: TRBJ2-7; DNA: TGTGCCAGCAGAAGTGAACTAGCGGTCTCCTACGAGCAGTACTTC; CDR3: CASRSELAVSYEQYF
size: many; V: TRBV20-1; D: TRBD2; J: TRBJ2-5; DNA: TGCAGTGCTACCGGACTAGCCCCAAGTGGGAGTCAAGAGACCCAGTACTTC; CDR3: CSATGLAPSGSQETQYF
size: -; V: TRBV7-2; D: -; J: TRBJ1-6; DNA: TGTGCCAGCAGCTTAGCCCTCCTCGGGACCGACCTACATAATTCACCCCTCCACTTT; CDR3: CASSLALLGTDLHNSPLHF
size: -; V: TRBV4-2; D: -; J: TRBJ1-2; DNA: TGTGCCAGCAGCCAAGAGGAGGGAGACTATGGCTACACCTTC; CDR3: CASSQEEGDYGYTF
size: many; V: TRBV7-2; D: TRBD1; J: TRBJ1-1; DNA: TGTGCCAGCAGAAGGGGGGGGACAGGGGGCGACTTGTGGGCTTTCTTT; CDR3: CASRRGGTGGDLWAFF